This TCR beta chain is drawn from a study of shared clonotypes between healthy human individuals. Points from the study as a whole: The authors expected sequencing depth to affect clonotype sharing among donors.

CD8 cells classed as naive were CD45RO-negative and positively selected for CCR7, excluding terminally differentiated effector memory CD45RA+ cells. This clone was found once. Antigen specificity is unknown. This CDR3 spans 18 amino acids. Deletions cut 1 base from V and 0 bases from J, with 15 bases between. Germline values: CDR1 SNHLY, CDR2 FYNNEI. The protocol was immunoSEQ multiplex PCR, while the TCRdb copy is restricted to in-frame clones and leaves out a portion. The profile covers 1.5 million to 2.5 million clones, with about 95% appearing a single time and under 1.5% taken by the ten largest.

The rearrangement links TRBV2 to TRBJ2-2, with a possible D match to TRBD1 (6 bases). Sequencing was performed on naive CD8+ T cells sorted from blood. The sequence came from a man aged 18 to 30 in good health. The CDR3 reads CASSEDPRDTSNTGELFF. Written as DNA, the CDR3 is TGTGCCAGCAGTGAAGACCCCCGGGACACCTCGAACACCGGGGAGCTGTTTTTT.